The entry that follows covers one T cell receptor beta chain sequence. Its antigen remains unknown. Additional DNA sequences in this sample encode the identical CDR3. This specimen comes from a study of beta chain features in type 1 diabetes. At the level of the study: Examination spanned roughly 110 million sorted cells from all samples. Findings and caveats of the study: There was no resolution here of whether HLA type influences TCRB rearrangement.

cDNA synthesis used the whole RNA isolate, giving expressed TCRB sequences. Here immunoSEQ multiplex PCR was the method, and the copy in TCRdb shows in-frame clones only, minus some. This sample has under 250,000 clones, with less than 15% found just once. Germline V CDR1 and CDR2: SGHRS, YFSETQ. V lost 0 bases, J lost 4 bases, and 3 bases stayed unmatched. The CDR3 extends over 16 amino acids. The chain carries TRBV5-1 and TRBJ2-1, with TRBD2 identical over 11 bases. The sample comprised naive CD4+ T cells from blood. The TCR sequence derives from a woman in her 40s in good health. The CDR3 DNA follows: TGCGCCAGCAGCTTGGCCGGGACTAGCGGTTACAATGAGCAGTTCTTC. Its protein product is CASSLAGTSGYNEQFF.